This T cell receptor (beta chain) emerged from a study of cytomegalovirus exposure and HLA in healthy donors. Study overall: The 120 or so validation repertoires used a platform that matched the one used for the 600 to 700 first-cohort repertoires, as a later analysis reported. Overall study results and limits: Most TCRs appeared rarely, but some public TCRs recurred in many donors. Later, an analysis found that TCR clusters from the first cohort tended to co-occur in the 90 to 150 validation repertoires.

The length of the CDR3 is 16 residues. CDR1 SGHRS and CDR2 YFSETQ come from the germline V gene. The J segment lost 4 bases and the V segment lost 0 bases, leaving 7 bases of the junction unmatched. These donors were members of the 120-subject validation cohort, a group separate from the approximately 700-subject first cohort. This clone was seen once. The antigen remains unidentified. Here immunoSEQ multiplex PCR was the method, and the copy in TCRdb shows in-frame clones only, minus some. The sample includes approximately 120,000 clones, around nine tenths seen only once; the top ten take roughly 2%.

The sequence was collected from a woman younger than 30 in good health and CMV-seronegative. The specimen sequenced was PBMCs. This chain joins TRBV5-1 and TRBJ2-3; 8 bases align to TRBD2. The CDR3 nucleotides are TGCGCCAGCAGCTTGGCCCCAACTAGCGGCCCAGATACGCAGTATTTT. Translating it yields CASSLAPTSGPDTQYF.